A single sample gave rise to the 9 T cell receptor beta chains below, sequenced in a study of blood T cell repertoires in COVID-19. Produced via immunoSEQ multiplex PCR; TCRdb's table is partial and in-frame only. The table includes hundreds of thousands of clones, around 90% detected once. The sample was PBMCs or T cells enriched from blood (not recorded which). The receptors were gathered from a woman in her fifties or sixties with acute COVID-19.

V is TRBV19 and J is TRBJ2-3; 11 bases are shared with TRBD2. The germline gives CDR1 LNHDA, CDR2 SQIVND (reference sequence). J gave up 4 bases and V 6 bases, and 6 bases lay outside the gene matches. The CDR3 runs to 15 residues. The chain's CDR3 is CASRLAGGGADTQYF. The DNA of the CDR3 is TGTGCCAGTAGGCTAGCGGGAGGTGGGGCAGATACGCAGTATTTT.

The chain links TRBV27 to TRBJ2-1; the match to TRBD2 covers 12 bases. This CDR3 has 17 residues. Germline loops: CDR1 MNHEY, CDR2 SMNVEV (reference sequence). V was pared by 3 bases and J by 4 bases, with 7 bases of the junction left unmatched. The CDR3 reads CASSFERLAGVYNEQFF. Here the CDR3 DNA reads TGTGCCAGCAGTTTCGAGAGACTAGCGGGAGTTTACAATGAGCAGTTCTTC.

The V gene is TRBV7-2, the J gene TRBJ1-1, with 10 bases lining up with TRBD1. Germline trimming cut 4 bases from V and 6 bases from J; bases unmatched to any gene: 5. The germline V gene has CDR1 SGHTA and CDR2 FQGNSA. The CDR3 sequence is 14 residues long. Written as DNA, the CDR3 is TGTGCCAGCAGCTCGGGACAGGGGACCCCTGAAGCTTTCTTT. This codes for CASSSGQGTPEAFF. The variable domain in full, with the rest retrieved from reference TRBV7-2 and TRBJ1-1, is GAGVSQSPSNKVTEKGKDVELRCDPISGHTALYWYRQSLGQGLEFLIYFQGNSAPDKSGLPSDRFSAERTGGSVSTLTIQRTQQEDSAVYLCASSSGQGTPEAFFGQGTRLTVV.

This rearrangement joins TRBV11-3 to TRBJ2-2, with 7 bases that match TRBD1. The CDR3 is made up of 14 amino acids. The V gene's germline CDR1 is SGHNT and CDR2 YENEEA. Trimming cost V 2 bases and J 5 bases; bases outside gene matches: 2. Here the CDR3 reads CASSLQGVTGELFF. CDR3 sequence (DNA): TGTGCCAGCAGCTTACAGGGGGTTACCGGGGAGCTGTTTTTT.

The chain has TRBV5-1 and TRBJ1-3, with TRBD1 as a possible D gene (6 bases). Per germline, CDR1 SGHRS and CDR2 YFSETQ. The CDR3 runs to 15 residues. Between the trimmed V and J ends, which lost 4 bases and 2 bases, there was a span of 13 bases. DNA of the CDR3: TGCGCCAGCAGCATAAGTACAGGGACTGGAAACACCATATATTTT. Translating gives CASSISTGTGNTIYF.

The gene calls are TRBV2 and TRBJ1-5, with D maybe TRBD1 (6 bases). The V gene's germline CDR1 is SNHLY and CDR2 FYNNEI. The CDR3 is made up of 14 amino acids. Trimming left V 9 bases short and J 0 bases short, with 12 bases between. CDR3 coding DNA: TGTGCCAGTGCGGACAGCGATAGCAATCAGCCCCAGCATTTT. Translated, it gives CASADSDSNQPQHF.

The rearrangement links TRBV28 to TRBJ1-4, with D possibly TRBD1 on 5 matching bases. In germline, CDR1 is MDHEN, CDR2 SYDVKM. The CDR3 has 15 amino acids. The germline V and J ends were trimmed by 2 bases and 6 bases, with 13 bases remaining between them. CDR3 region: CASSLLGQKDEKLFF. The CDR3 coding sequence is TGTGCCAGCAGTTTACTGGGGCAGAAAGATGAAAAACTGTTTTTT.

This chain links TRBV19 with TRBJ2-1; TRBD2 aligns across 10 bases. The V and J ends lost 0 bases and 9 bases, in that order; junction bases with no gene match: 11. The V gene's germline CDR1 is LNHDA and CDR2 SQIVND (reference sequence). CDR3 size: 17 residues. CDR3 sequence: CASSIDHASGRAGEQFF. The CDR3 coding sequence is TGTGCCAGTAGTATAGATCACGCTAGCGGGAGAGCGGGTGAGCAGTTCTTC.

The chain joins TRBV4-1 to TRBJ2-1; TRBD2 agrees at 13 bases. V shed 3 bases, J shed 8 bases, and the junction held 16 bases outside the gene matches. The CDR3 contains 19 residues. Germline V lookup: CDR1 MGHRA, CDR2 YSYEKL. The CDR3 loop reads CASSQTRTSGRAQGDEQFF. Here the CDR3 DNA reads TGCGCCAGCAGCCAGACACGAACTAGCGGGAGGGCCCAGGGGGATGAGCAGTTCTTC.